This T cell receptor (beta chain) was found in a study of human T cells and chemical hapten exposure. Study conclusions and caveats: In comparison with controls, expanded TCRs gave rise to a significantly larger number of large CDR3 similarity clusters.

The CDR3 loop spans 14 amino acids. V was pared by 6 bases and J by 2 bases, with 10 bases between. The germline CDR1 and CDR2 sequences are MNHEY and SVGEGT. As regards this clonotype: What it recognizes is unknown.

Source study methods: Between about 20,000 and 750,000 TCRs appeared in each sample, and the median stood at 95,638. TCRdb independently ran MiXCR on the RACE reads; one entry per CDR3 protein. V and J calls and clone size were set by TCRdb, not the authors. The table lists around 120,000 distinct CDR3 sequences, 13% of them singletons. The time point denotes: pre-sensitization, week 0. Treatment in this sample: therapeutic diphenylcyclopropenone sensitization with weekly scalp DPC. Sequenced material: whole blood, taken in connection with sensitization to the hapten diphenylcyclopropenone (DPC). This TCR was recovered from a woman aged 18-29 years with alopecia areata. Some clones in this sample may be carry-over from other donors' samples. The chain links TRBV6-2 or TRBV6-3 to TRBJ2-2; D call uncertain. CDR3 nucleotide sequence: TGTGCCAGCAGCCCCACAGCAAACACCGGGGAGCTGTTTTTT. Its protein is CASSPTANTGELFF.